The next 14 T cell receptor beta chains were all read from a single sample in a study of blood T cell repertoires in COVID-19. Sequenced by immunoSEQ multiplex PCR; TCRdb stores in-frame clones only, minus some. The table lists roughly 190,000 clones, roughly 76% of them singletons. The sample consisted of peripheral blood. The origin of the receptors is a woman between 40 and 50 years old with COVID-19, enrolled during active disease.

Of note for this clone: A read error may produce the germline difference seen at one junction end. The CDR3 DNA sequence: TGTGCTAGCAGCTTAAGGGGGCGCTTATATGGCTACACCTTC. It yields the protein CASSLRGRLYGYTF. The genes are TRBV7-7 and TRBJ1-2; 7 bases match TRBD1. The CDR3 has 14 amino acids. The germline V gene has CDR1 SSHAT and CDR2 FNYEAQ (reference sequence).

Only a few counts were recorded for this clone. In DNA form, the CDR3 reads TGTGCCAGCAGAGGACAGGGCACTCAGCCCCAGCATTTT. This encodes CASRGQGTQPQHF. The chain carries TRBV2 and TRBJ1-5, with 8 bases lining up with TRBD1. Germline-derived CDR1 and CDR2 are SNHLY and FYNNEI. The ends lost 6 bases at V and 6 bases at J; junction bases unmatched: 4. The CDR3 has 13 amino acids.

The rearrangement joins TRBV11-2 to TRBJ2-7; D is possibly TRBD1 (6 bases). The V and J ends lost 5 bases and 7 bases respectively, with 15 bases between them. CDR3 size: 13 residues. The germline V gene encodes CDR1 SGHAT and CDR2 FQNNGV. CDR3 sequence reads: CASSPRGIGEQYV. CDR3 coding DNA: TGTGCCAGCAGCCCGAGGGGGATCGGGGAGCAGTACGTC.

V usage is TRBV7-3 and J usage is TRBJ2-1, with 9 bases lining up with TRBD2. The ends lost 1 base at V and 4 bases at J; junction bases unmatched: 2. Germline-derived CDR1 and CDR2 are SGHTA and FQGTGA. The CDR3 consists of 15 residues. The CDR3 protein is CASSLSGRGYNEQFF. In DNA, the CDR3 is TGTGCCAGCAGCTTAAGCGGGAGGGGTTACAATGAGCAGTTCTTC.

In DNA form, the CDR3 reads TGTGCCACCACCGTAGGAGAAGAGCAGTACTTC. Translated, it gives CATTVGEEQYF. V and J are TRBV27 and TRBJ2-7; D call uncertain. Trimming pared 10 bases from V and 7 bases from J, leaving 14 bases between. The CDR3 extends over 11 amino acids. The germline gives CDR1 MNHEY, CDR2 SMNVEV (reference sequence).

CDR3 nucleotide sequence: TGCAGTGCCGGTTGGGAGACCCAGTACTTC. It codes for CSAGWETQYF. V usage is TRBV20-1 and J usage is TRBJ2-5; D is undetermined. Germline V gene sequence: CDR1 DFQATT, CDR2 SNEGSKA (reference sequence). There are 10 residues in the CDR3. Deletions cut 6 bases from V and 5 bases from J, with 7 bases between.

V gene TRBV12-3 or TRBV12-4 combines with J gene TRBJ1-6; D remains ambiguous. This CDR3 comprises 13 residues. With 2 bases removed from V and 6 bases from J, the gap between germline ends came to 5 bases. The CDR3 reads CASSLKPNSPLHF. Here the CDR3 DNA reads TGTGCCAGCAGTTTAAAGCCTAATTCACCCCTCCACTTT.

V is TRBV19 and J is TRBJ2-2; maybe TRBD2 (5 bases). CDR3 length: 15 residues. Deletions cut 5 bases from V and 3 bases from J, with 13 bases between. Germline CDR1 is LNHDA and CDR2 is SQIVND (reference sequence). For the CDR3, the DNA is TGTGCCAGTAGTGTCGAGGGCGGTGACACCGGGGAGCTGTTTTTT. Protein product: CASSVEGGDTGELFF.

This chain connects TRBV6-4 to TRBJ2-1; 7 nucleotides line up with TRBD2. The germline CDR1 and CDR2 sequences are MRHNA and SNTAGT. The CDR3 is 15 amino acids. The V gene end was trimmed by 5 bases and the J gene end by 1 base; junction bases not matched to a gene: 5. CDR3 sequence: CASSLGGGSYNEQFF. The CDR3, as DNA: TGTGCCAGCAGTCTGGGGGGAGGGTCCTACAATGAGCAGTTCTTC.

The V gene is TRBV27, the J gene TRBJ2-7, with a weak D call TRBD2 (6 bases). The germline V gene has CDR1 MNHEY and CDR2 SMNVEV (reference sequence). Trimming took 6 bases from V and 2 from J, leaving 17 bases between them. The CDR3 loop spans 15 amino acids. This CDR3 is CASSQRGGATYEQYF. The DNA for the CDR3 is TGTGCCAGCAGCCAAAGGGGCGGGGCCACCTACGAGCAGTACTTC.

V and J are TRBV4-1 and TRBJ2-1; D gene unclear. This CDR3 is built from 13 residues. Germline V gene lookup returns CDR1 MGHRA and CDR2 YSYEKL. V was cut by 0 bases and J by 5 bases, with 5 bases left in between. The CDR3 nucleotides read TGCGCCAGCAGCCAAGATCAGGACAATGAGCAGTTCTTC. Translated: CASSQDQDNEQFF.

Here the CDR3 DNA reads TGTGCCATCAGTGAGTCGAGGTCGACCCAGTACTTC. This encodes CAISESRSTQYF. The genes are TRBV10-3 and TRBJ2-5; D is undetermined. This CDR3 has 12 residues. The ends were cut back, 0 bases at V and 7 bases at J, with 6 bases in the middle. CDR1 and CDR2 (germline): ENHRY, SYGVKD.

The chain uses TRBV2 and TRBJ1-1; 9 bases map to TRBD1. Germline loops: CDR1 SNHLY, CDR2 FYNNEI. The CDR3 spans 13 residues. V gave up 5 bases and J gave up 8 bases; unmatched junction bases: 6. CDR3 protein: CASSQWTGAEAFF. Here the CDR3 DNA reads TGTGCCAGCAGTCAATGGACAGGGGCGGAAGCTTTCTTT.

The chain employs TRBV28 and TRBJ1-2, with D possibly being TRBD1 (5 bases). The CDR3 spans 13 residues. V was clipped by 5 bases and J by 5 bases, with 12 bases between them. Germline loops: CDR1 MDHEN, CDR2 SYDVKM. The CDR3 region has the DNA TGTGCCAGCAGTCGTGGGGGGGATTATGGCTACACCTTC. This codes for CASSRGGDYGYTF.